This TCR beta chain was recorded in a study of OX40 agonist ivuxolimab in advanced cancers. Profiling relied on immunoSEQ multiplex PCR, and the TCRdb table lists in-frame clones only, not all of them. The table has 50,000 to 65,000 clones, roughly 87% seen once; the top ten hold around 13%. In germline, CDR1 is SQVTM, CDR2 ANQGSEA. CDR3 length equals 12 residues. Trimming removed 6 bases at V and 0 bases at J, with 8 bases between. The TCR comes from an adult with an advanced solid tumor such as melanoma, head and neck, liver or kidney cancer. V gene TRBV29-1 combines with J gene TRBJ1-1, with D possibly being TRBD1 (6 bases). The material sequenced was CD4+ or CD8+ T cells sorted from blood, taken in a trial of the OX40 agonist ivuxolimab. CDR3 sequence: CSVDSLNTEAFF. Written as DNA, the CDR3 is TGCAGCGTGGACAGCCTGAACACTGAAGCTTTCTTT.